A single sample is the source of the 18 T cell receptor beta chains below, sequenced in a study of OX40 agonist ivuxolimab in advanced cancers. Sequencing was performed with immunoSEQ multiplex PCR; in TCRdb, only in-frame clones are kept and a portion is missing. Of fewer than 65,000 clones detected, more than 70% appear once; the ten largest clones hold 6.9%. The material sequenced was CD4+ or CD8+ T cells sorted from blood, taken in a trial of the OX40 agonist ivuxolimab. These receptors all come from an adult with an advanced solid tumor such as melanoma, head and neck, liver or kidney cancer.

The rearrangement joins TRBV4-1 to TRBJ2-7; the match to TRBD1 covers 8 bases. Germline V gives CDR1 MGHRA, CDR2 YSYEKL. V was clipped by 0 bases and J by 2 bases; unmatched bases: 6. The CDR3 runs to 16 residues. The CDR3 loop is CASSQERDRRTYEQYF. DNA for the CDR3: TGCGCCAGCAGCCAAGAAAGGGACAGGAGGACCTACGAGCAGTACTTC.

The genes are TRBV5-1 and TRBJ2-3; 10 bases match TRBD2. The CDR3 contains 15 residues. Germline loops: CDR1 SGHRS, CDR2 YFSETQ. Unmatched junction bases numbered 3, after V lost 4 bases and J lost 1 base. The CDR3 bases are TGCGCCAGCAGCAGCCTAGCGGGAGGCACAGATACGCAGTATTTT. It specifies CASSSLAGGTDTQYF. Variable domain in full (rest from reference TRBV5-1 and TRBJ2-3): KAGVTQTPRYLIKTRGQQVTLSCSPISGHRSVSWYQQTPGQGLQFLFEYFSETQRNKGNFPGRFSGRQFSNSRSEMNVSTLELGDSALYLCASSSLAGGTDTQYFGPGTRLTVL.

This CDR3 reads CASSLRTPPEQYF. In nucleotides, the CDR3 is TGTGCCAGCAGTTTGCGCACCCCCCCCGAGCAGTACTTC. V usage is TRBV28 and J usage is TRBJ2-7; unclear D gene. There are 13 residues in the CDR3. CDR1 MDHEN and CDR2 SYDVKM come from the germline V gene. V gave up 3 bases and J gave up 6 bases, with 12 bases separating them.

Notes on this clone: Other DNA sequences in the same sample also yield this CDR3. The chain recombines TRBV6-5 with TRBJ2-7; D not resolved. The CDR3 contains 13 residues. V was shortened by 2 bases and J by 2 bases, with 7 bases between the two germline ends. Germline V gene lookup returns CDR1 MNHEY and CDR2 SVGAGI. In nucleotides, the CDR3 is TGTGCCAGCAGTTACCCGGGCACCTACGAGCAGTACTTC. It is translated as CASSYPGTYEQYF.

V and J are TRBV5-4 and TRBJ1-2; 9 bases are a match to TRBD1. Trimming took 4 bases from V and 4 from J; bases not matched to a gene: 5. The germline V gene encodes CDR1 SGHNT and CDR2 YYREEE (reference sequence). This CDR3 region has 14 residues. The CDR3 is CASSLGQGSYGYTF. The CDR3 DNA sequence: TGTGCCAGCAGCCTGGGACAGGGAAGCTATGGCTACACCTTC.

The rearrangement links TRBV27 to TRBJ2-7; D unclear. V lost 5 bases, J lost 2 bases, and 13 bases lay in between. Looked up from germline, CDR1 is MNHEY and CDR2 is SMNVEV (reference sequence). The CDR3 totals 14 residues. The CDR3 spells CASSIGPMTYEQYF. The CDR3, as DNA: TGTGCCAGCAGTATAGGACCTATGACCTACGAGCAGTACTTC.

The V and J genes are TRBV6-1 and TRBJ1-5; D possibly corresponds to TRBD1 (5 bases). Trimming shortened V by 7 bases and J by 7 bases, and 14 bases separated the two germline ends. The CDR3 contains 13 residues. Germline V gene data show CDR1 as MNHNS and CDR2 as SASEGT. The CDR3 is CASTGGRGQPQHF. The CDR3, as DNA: TGTGCCAGCACCGGGGGGAGAGGACAGCCCCAGCATTTT.

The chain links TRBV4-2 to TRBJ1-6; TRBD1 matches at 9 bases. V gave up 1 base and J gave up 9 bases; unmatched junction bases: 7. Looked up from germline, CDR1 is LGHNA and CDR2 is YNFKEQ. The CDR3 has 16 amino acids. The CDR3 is CASSQGADRGGSPLHF. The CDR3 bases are TGTGCCAGCAGCCAAGGGGCGGACAGGGGAGGTTCACCCCTCCACTTT.

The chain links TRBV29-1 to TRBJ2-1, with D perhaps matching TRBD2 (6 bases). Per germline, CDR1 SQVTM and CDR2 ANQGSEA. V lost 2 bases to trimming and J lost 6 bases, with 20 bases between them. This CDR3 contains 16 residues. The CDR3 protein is CSVEPPGGRGPNEQFF. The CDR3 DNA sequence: TGCAGCGTTGAACCTCCAGGAGGGAGAGGGCCCAATGAGCAGTTCTTC.

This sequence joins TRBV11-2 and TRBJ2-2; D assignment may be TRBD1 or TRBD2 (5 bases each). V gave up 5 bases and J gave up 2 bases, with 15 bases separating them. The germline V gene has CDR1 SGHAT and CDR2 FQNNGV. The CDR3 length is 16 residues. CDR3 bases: TGTGCCAGCAGCATTTCTGGGGGAGTTAACACCGGGGAGCTGTTTTTT. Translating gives CASSISGGVNTGELFF. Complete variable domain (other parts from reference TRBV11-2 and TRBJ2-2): EAGVAQSPRYKIIEKRQSVAFWCNPISGHATLYWYQQILGQGPKLLIQFQNNGVVDDSQLPKDRFSAERLKGVDSTLKIQPAKLEDSAVYLCASSISGGVNTGELFFGEGSRLTVL.

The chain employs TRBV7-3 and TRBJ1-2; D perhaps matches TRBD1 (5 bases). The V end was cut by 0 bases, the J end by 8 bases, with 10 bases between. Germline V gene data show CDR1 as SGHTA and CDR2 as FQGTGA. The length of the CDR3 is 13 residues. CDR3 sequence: CASSLTGVEGYTF. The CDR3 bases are TGTGCCAGCAGCTTAACGGGGGTGGAGGGCTACACCTTC.

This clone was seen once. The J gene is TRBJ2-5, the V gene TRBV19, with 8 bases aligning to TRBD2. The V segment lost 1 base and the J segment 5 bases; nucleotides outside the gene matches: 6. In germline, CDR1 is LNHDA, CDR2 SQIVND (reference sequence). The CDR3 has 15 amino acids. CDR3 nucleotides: TGTGCCAGTAGTATAGGCGGGGGGCGCGCGGAGACCCAGTACTTC. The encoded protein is CASSIGGGRAETQYF.

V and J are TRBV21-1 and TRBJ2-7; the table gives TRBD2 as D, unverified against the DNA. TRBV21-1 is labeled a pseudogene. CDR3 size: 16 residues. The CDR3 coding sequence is TGTGCCAGCAGCCCCCGTGGGACTGGAAGCCCCTACGAGCAGTACTTC. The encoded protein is CASSPRGTGSPYEQYF.

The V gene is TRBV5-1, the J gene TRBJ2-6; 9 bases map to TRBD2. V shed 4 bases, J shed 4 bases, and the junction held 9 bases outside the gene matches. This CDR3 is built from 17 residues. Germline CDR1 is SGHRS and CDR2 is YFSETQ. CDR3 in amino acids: CASSPSASGAGANVLTF. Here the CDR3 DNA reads TGCGCCAGCAGCCCCAGCGCTAGCGGGGCCGGGGCCAACGTCCTGACTTTC.

The CDR3 protein is CASSYARDRGRETQYF. The CDR3 DNA reads TGTGCCAGCAGTTATGCCCGGGACAGGGGGCGGGAGACCCAGTACTTC. The V gene is TRBV6-9, the J gene TRBJ2-5; 12 bases match TRBD1. V gave up 2 bases and J gave up 5 bases; unmatched junction bases: 6. The CDR3 totals 16 residues. Germline CDR1 and CDR2: MNHGY and SVAAGI.

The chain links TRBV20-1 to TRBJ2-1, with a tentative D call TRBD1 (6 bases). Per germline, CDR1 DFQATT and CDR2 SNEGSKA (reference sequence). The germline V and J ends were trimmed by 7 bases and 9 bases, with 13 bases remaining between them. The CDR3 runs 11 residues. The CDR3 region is CSVLTGIEQFF. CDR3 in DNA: TGCAGTGTCCTTACAGGGATTGAGCAGTTCTTC.

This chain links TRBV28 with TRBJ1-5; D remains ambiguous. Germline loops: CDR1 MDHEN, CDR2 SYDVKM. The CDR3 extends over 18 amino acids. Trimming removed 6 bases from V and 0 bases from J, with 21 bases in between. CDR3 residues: CASSLLHRIRDSNQPQHF. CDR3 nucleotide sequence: TGTGCCAGCAGCTTACTCCATCGTATCCGGGATAGCAATCAGCCCCAGCATTTT.

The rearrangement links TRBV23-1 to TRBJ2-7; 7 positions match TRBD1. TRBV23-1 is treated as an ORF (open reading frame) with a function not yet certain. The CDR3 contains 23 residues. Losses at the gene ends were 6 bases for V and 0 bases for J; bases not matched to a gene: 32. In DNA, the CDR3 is TGCGCCAGCAGCGACAAAATGGGTGTCAACCGGGACAGAAACTTGACCCCCTCCTACGAGCAGTACTTC. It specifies CASSDKMGVNRDRNLTPSYEQYF.